Below, 10 T cell receptor beta chains from the same sample are listed, as sequenced in a study of blood T cell repertoires in COVID-19. Produced via immunoSEQ multiplex PCR; TCRdb's table is partial and in-frame only. The table has approximately 390,000 clones, around 87% seen once. The source material was PBMCs or T cells enriched from blood (not recorded which). The receptors here all came from a woman in her forties or fifties who had recovered from COVID-19.

The chain links TRBV28 to TRBJ1-6, with a tentative D call TRBD1 (6 bases). Trimming stripped 6 bases from V and 0 bases from J, with 12 bases between. This CDR3 is 16 amino acids long. CDR1 is MDHEN and CDR2 is SYDVKM in the germline V gene. The CDR3 is CASRYRASSYNSPLHF. CDR3 nucleotides: TGTGCCAGCAGGTACAGGGCAAGCTCCTATAATTCACCCCTCCACTTT.

The rearrangement joins TRBV3-1 (or the pseudogene TRBV3-2) to TRBJ2-7, with TRBD1 identical over 7 bases. V trimming: 1 base; J trimming: 6 bases; junction bases outside the gene matches: 12. CDR3 length: 16 amino acids. Germline values: CDR1 LGHDT, CDR2 YNNKEL (reference sequence). CDR3 sequence reads: CASSQGFTGVPREQYF. CDR3 sequence (DNA): TGTGCCAGCAGCCAAGGTTTTACAGGGGTTCCACGCGAGCAGTACTTC.

The V gene is TRBV6-5, the J gene TRBJ2-6; no reliable D call. Per the germline V gene, CDR1 is MNHEY and CDR2 is SVGAGI. Trimming left V 2 bases short and J 0 bases short, with 8 bases between. There are 16 residues in the CDR3. The CDR3 is CASSYDLSSGANVLTF. CDR3 sequence (DNA): TGTGCCAGCAGTTACGATCTATCCTCTGGGGCCAACGTCCTGACTTTC.

CDR3 DNA: TGCGCCAGCAGCTTGGGACCAGGGGAGACTTCTGGCTACACCTTC. This gives the protein CASSLGPGETSGYTF. The J gene is TRBJ1-2, the V gene TRBV5-1, with D possibly being TRBD1 (6 bases). The CDR3 consists of 15 residues. Trimming left V 0 bases short and J 7 bases short, with 16 bases between. CDR1 is SGHRS, CDR2 YFSETQ, per germline.

The genes are TRBV12-3 or TRBV12-4 and TRBJ1-2; D gene uncertain. V was pared by 2 bases and J by 4 bases, with 8 bases between. This CDR3 contains 13 residues. In DNA form, the CDR3 reads TGTGCCAGCAGTTTACAACAGACCTATGGCTACACCTTC. Translating it yields CASSLQQTYGYTF.

To note about this clone: Other DNA sequences in this sample translate to the same CDR3. The J gene is TRBJ1-5, the V gene TRBV20-1; 8 bases match TRBD1. After removal of 3 bases from V and 1 base from J, the junction contained 5 bases not matched to a gene. This CDR3 is built from 15 residues. The germline gives CDR1 DFQATT, CDR2 SNEGSKA (reference sequence). CDR3 coding DNA: TGCAGTGCTAGTCAGGGGGCAGGCAGCAATCAGCCCCAGCATTTT. Encoded protein: CSASQGAGSNQPQHF.

This chain connects TRBV28 to TRBJ1-6, with D unclear. The V gene lost 5 bases and the J gene lost 8 bases, with 7 bases spanning the gap. The CDR3 extends over 12 amino acids. Germline values: CDR1 MDHEN, CDR2 SYDVKM. DNA of the CDR3: TGTGCCAGCAGTCAGGTCCATTCACCCCTCCACTTT. Translated, it gives CASSQVHSPLHF.

The J gene is TRBJ1-2, the V gene TRBV5-6, with a possible D match to TRBD1 (5 bases). Germline V gives CDR1 SGHDT, CDR2 YYEEEE. The CDR3 runs to 11 residues. V dropped 1 base and J dropped 10 bases, with 8 bases sitting between them. The CDR3 loop reads CASSLSRDYTF. As DNA, the CDR3 is TGTGCCAGCAGCTTGTCCAGGGACTACACCTTC.

The chain combines TRBV5-1 with TRBJ1-3; 9 bases agree with TRBD1. V trimming: 4 bases; J trimming: 3 bases; junction bases outside the gene matches: 8. The CDR3 totals 16 residues. Germline CDR1 and CDR2: SGHRS and YFSETQ. CDR3 sequence (DNA): TGCGCCAGCAGCGGGGGACAGGGTTTCGGTGGAAACACCATATATTTT. Its protein is CASSGGQGFGGNTIYF.

The chain has TRBV10-3 and TRBJ1-4; 11 bases map to TRBD1. The V gene's germline CDR1 is ENHRY and CDR2 SYGVKD. V gave up 6 bases and J gave up 7 bases; unmatched junction bases: 4. The CDR3 spans 14 residues. In DNA, the CDR3 is TGTGCCATCAGCCGGACAGGGGGCGGTGAAAAACTGTTTTTT. It translates to CAISRTGGGEKLFF.